These 26 T cell receptor beta chains came from one sample sequenced in a study of OX40 agonist ivuxolimab in advanced cancers. Sequenced by immunoSEQ multiplex PCR; TCRdb stores in-frame clones only, minus some. The sample contains about 83,000 clones, 92% of which appear only once. Material: CD4+ or CD8+ T cells sorted from blood, obtained in a trial of the OX40 agonist ivuxolimab. The receptors shown here come from an adult with an advanced solid tumor such as melanoma, head and neck, liver or kidney cancer.

The DNA for the CDR3 is TGTGCCAGCAGTTTCAGGGAAGGGGACACTGAAGCTTTCTTT. Translating gives CASSFREGDTEAFF. V is TRBV6-5 and J is TRBJ1-1; a weak D match, TRBD1 (5 bases). This CDR3 region has 14 residues. Looked up from germline, CDR1 is MNHEY and CDR2 is SVGAGI. The V and J ends lost 4 bases and 3 bases respectively, with 12 bases between them.

The chain recombines TRBV7-2 with TRBJ2-7, with D hard to call. Per germline, CDR1 SGHTA and CDR2 FQGNSA. V dropped 5 bases and J dropped 2 bases, with 10 bases sitting between them. The CDR3 covers 13 residues. CDR3 coding DNA: TGTGCCAGCAGCCCCGGCAGTACCTACGAGCAGTACTTC. It yields the protein CASSPGSTYEQYF.

The DNA for the CDR3 is TGCGCCAGCAGTGAATCTAGCGGGTCCACCGGGGAGCTGTTTTTT. It specifies CASSESSGSTGELFF. V gene TRBV10-2 combines with J gene TRBJ2-2; 8 nucleotides align to TRBD2. Germline CDR1 and CDR2: WSHSY and SAAADI. Losses at the gene ends were 3 bases for V and 4 bases for J; bases not matched to a gene: 4. The CDR3 loop spans 15 amino acids.

The chain couples TRBV6-1 to TRBJ2-1; the D gene is possibly TRBD1 (5 bases). CDR3 size: 16 residues. Trimming removed 4 bases at V and 1 base at J, with 14 bases between. CDR1 and CDR2 from the germline V gene are MNHNS and SASEGT. The CDR3: CASSAHGAWSYNEQFF. Here the CDR3 DNA reads TGTGCCAGCAGTGCCCATGGGGCTTGGTCCTACAATGAGCAGTTCTTC.

The V and J genes are TRBV4-2 and TRBJ1-2; D call uncertain. Germline values: CDR1 LGHNA, CDR2 YNFKEQ. Trimming removed 1 base at V and 11 bases at J, with 8 bases between. The CDR3 is made up of 11 amino acids. CDR3 in amino acids: CASSQVWVYTF. In DNA, the CDR3 is TGTGCCAGCAGCCAAGTGTGGGTGTACACCTTC.

This clone showed up just once. CDR3 in DNA: TGTGCCAGCAGCAAAGAGTCAAGCGGGGGGCCGGGTACGCAGTATTTT. Its translation: CASSKESSGGPGTQYF. The gene calls are TRBV21-1 and TRBJ2-3; the D segment call TRBD2 is taken from the table without a DNA check. TRBV21-1 is termed a pseudogene. The CDR3 totals 16 residues.

J is TRBJ1-1 and V is TRBV4-3; a weak D match, TRBD1 (5 bases). Trimming removed 0 bases at V and 4 bases at J, with 9 bases between. The CDR3 is made up of 14 amino acids. Germline V gene sequence: CDR1 LGHNA, CDR2 YSLEER. The CDR3 is CASSQERGSTEAFF. CDR3 bases: TGCGCCAGCAGCCAAGAAAGGGGTAGCACTGAAGCTTTCTTT.

The genes are TRBV21-1 and TRBJ2-7; the DNA was not used to check the table's D call, TRBD1. TRBV21-1 is flagged as a pseudogene. There are 17 residues in the CDR3. The CDR3 here is CASSKVPLDSLAYEQYF. CDR3 nucleotides: TGTGCCAGCAGCAAAGTCCCCCTGGACAGTCTTGCCTACGAGCAGTACTTC.

This clone has just a few counts. The chain uses TRBV5-6 and TRBJ2-1; 8 bases line up with TRBD2. There are 16 residues in the CDR3. The germline V gene has CDR1 SGHDT and CDR2 YYEEEE. Germline trimming cut 4 bases from V and 9 bases from J; bases unmatched to any gene: 15. The CDR3 DNA reads TGTGCCAGCAGCGCCCCCCGGGGGGGCCTACGGGTTGAGCAGTTCTTC. This sequence encodes CASSAPRGGLRVEQFF.

The V gene is TRBV6-5, the J gene TRBJ2-7; 8 nucleotides agree with TRBD1. V lost 6 bases to trimming and J lost 2 bases; unmatched junction nucleotides: 6. This CDR3 region has 14 residues. Germline V gene sequence: CDR1 MNHEY, CDR2 SVGAGI. As DNA, the CDR3 is TGTGCCAGCAGGGGACAGGAAATGGCCTACGAGCAGTACTTC. Translating gives CASRGQEMAYEQYF.

The J gene is TRBJ1-2, the V gene TRBV27; possibly TRBD1 for D (5 bases). V lost 4 bases and J 4 bases, leaving 16 bases between the germline ends. The CDR3 spans 15 residues. Germline V lookup: CDR1 MNHEY, CDR2 SMNVEV (reference sequence). CDR3 amino acids: CASSSLQGMGYGYTF. Here the CDR3 DNA reads TGTGCCAGCAGTTCATTGCAGGGTATGGGCTATGGCTACACCTTC.

This chain joins TRBV5-1 and TRBJ2-5, with TRBD2 matching 10 bases. The CDR3 covers 16 residues. V shed 5 bases, J shed 0 bases, and the junction held 7 bases outside the gene matches. Germline loops: CDR1 SGHRS, CDR2 YFSETQ. CDR3 in amino acids: CASRSTSGVYQETQYF. As DNA, the CDR3 is TGCGCCAGCAGGAGTACTAGCGGGGTGTACCAAGAGACCCAGTACTTC.

V usage is TRBV5-1 and J usage is TRBJ2-2, with TRBD1 matching over 7 bases. The trim removed 0 bases at V and 5 bases at J, leaving 4 bases unmatched. CDR1 is SGHRS, CDR2 YFSETQ, per germline. CDR3 length: 15 amino acids. The CDR3 protein is CASSLETGLTGELFF. The DNA of the CDR3 is TGCGCCAGCAGCTTGGAGACAGGGCTGACCGGGGAGCTGTTTTTT.

V and J are TRBV6-7 and TRBJ1-3, with 10 positions matching TRBD1. TRBV6-7 is noted as an ORF with a role that remains uncertain. The CDR3 is 16 amino acids. V lost 7 bases to trimming and J lost 0 bases; unmatched junction nucleotides: 6. CDR3 loop: CASKLRDRGSGNTIYF. The DNA of the CDR3 is TGTGCCAGCAAACTCCGGGACAGGGGCTCTGGAAACACCATATATTTT.

This clone was counted a single time. The chain carries TRBV4-1 and TRBJ2-3, with 13 bases matching TRBD2. From germline, CDR1 is MGHRA and CDR2 YSYEKL. V was pared by 4 bases and J by 5 bases, with 6 bases of the junction left unmatched. The CDR3 has 16 amino acids. The CDR3 loop reads CASSPWTSGGKDTQYF. The CDR3 bases are TGCGCCAGCAGCCCCTGGACTAGCGGGGGAAAAGATACGCAGTATTTT.

The chain uses TRBV2 and TRBJ2-7; 12 nucleotides align to TRBD2. The V and J ends lost 8 bases and 2 bases, in that order; junction bases with no gene match: 7. CDR1 and CDR2 (germline): SNHLY, FYNNEI. CDR3 length equals 15 residues. CDR3 residues: CASSQGLAGPYEQYF. As DNA, the CDR3 is TGTGCCAGCTCCCAGGGACTAGCGGGCCCCTACGAGCAGTACTTC.

The chain is built from TRBV18 and TRBJ2-1; possibly TRBD1 or TRBD2 for D (5 bases each). The CDR3 consists of 19 residues. Germline lookup yields CDR1 KGHSH and CDR2 LQKENI. The ends were cut back, 0 bases at V and 5 bases at J, with 23 bases in the middle. The CDR3 DNA reads as TGTGCCAGCTCACCACCGCCGGGACGGTTGTTGGCGGCGGACAATGAGCAGTTCTTC. Amino acids: CASSPPPGRLLAADNEQFF.

The chain employs TRBV27 and TRBJ2-1, with 10 nucleotides matching TRBD1. CDR1 MNHEY and CDR2 SMNVEV come from the germline V gene (reference sequence). The CDR3 runs to 14 residues. Germline trimming cut 3 bases from V and 9 bases from J; bases unmatched to any gene: 5. CDR3 region: CASSFGTGEVEQFF. The CDR3 nucleotides read TGTGCCAGCAGTTTCGGGACAGGGGAGGTTGAGCAGTTCTTC.

The chain uses TRBV5-6 and TRBJ2-1, with D possibly matching TRBD2 (5 bases). Trimming removed 0 bases at V and 9 bases at J, with 16 bases between. CDR1 SGHDT and CDR2 YYEEEE come from the germline V gene. The CDR3 has 15 amino acids. CDR3 in DNA: TGTGCCAGCAGCTTGGCGCTTCGGGAAGTCAGTGAGCAGTTCTTC. Residues: CASSLALREVSEQFF.

The chain has TRBV5-1 and TRBJ1-1; 7 bases align to TRBD1. Germline V gene sequence: CDR1 SGHRS, CDR2 YFSETQ. This CDR3 spans 14 amino acids. Losses at the gene ends were 3 bases for V and 3 bases for J; bases not matched to a gene: 5. CDR3 DNA: TGCGCCAGCAGCTGGACAGGAGAGGACACTGAAGCTTTCTTT. Translated: CASSWTGEDTEAFF.

The chain carries TRBV7-8 and TRBJ1-1; D uncertain. V shed 1 base and J shed 3 bases, with 24 bases lying between them. CDR1 and CDR2 from the germline V gene are SGHVS and FQNEAQ. This CDR3 region has 19 residues. The CDR3 coding sequence is TGTGCCAGCAGCTTAGTAGGGCTCGGTAAACTGTTTATGGACACTGAAGCTTTCTTT. This sequence encodes CASSLVGLGKLFMDTEAFF.

The chain links TRBV27 to TRBJ2-5; 7 bases map to TRBD1. V gave up 0 bases and J gave up 2 bases; unmatched junction bases: 6. This CDR3 has 16 amino acids. Germline CDR1 reads MNHEY; CDR2 reads SMNVEV (reference sequence). The CDR3 DNA reads as TGTGCCAGCAGTTTATCGGTAGGGGGCCAGCAAGAGACCCAGTACTTC. It translates to CASSLSVGGQQETQYF.

This clone was observed once. The chain couples TRBV4-3 to TRBJ2-1, with D hard to call. The germline V gene has CDR1 LGHNA and CDR2 YSLEER. CDR3 length equals 14 residues. Trimming stripped 0 bases from V and 7 bases from J, with 10 bases between. The CDR3 region is CASSQDSVGNEQFF. The CDR3 region has the DNA TGCGCCAGCAGCCAAGATTCGGTTGGTAATGAGCAGTTCTTC.

The chain has TRBV5-4 and TRBJ2-5; no clear D gene. Trimming took off 2 bases at V and 5 bases at J, with 7 bases between the two ends. The CDR3 loop spans 12 amino acids. Germline CDR1 and CDR2: SGHNT and YYREEE (reference sequence). The CDR3 loop reads CASSLRSETQYF. In nucleotides, the CDR3 is TGTGCCAGCAGCTTAAGGTCCGAGACCCAGTACTTC.

The rearrangement links TRBV18 to TRBJ2-1; D ambiguous. CDR1 is KGHSH, CDR2 LQKENI, per germline. The V gene lost 2 bases and the J gene lost 3 bases, with 2 bases spanning the gap. CDR3 length equals 12 residues. CDR3: CASSPGYNEQFF. CDR3 DNA: TGTGCCAGCTCACCAGGCTACAATGAGCAGTTCTTC.

This chain joins TRBV19 and TRBJ2-1; D is possibly TRBD2 (6 bases). Germline CDR1 reads LNHDA; CDR2 reads SQIVND (reference sequence). The CDR3 contains 18 residues. V was clipped by 5 bases and J by 1 base, with 21 bases between them. CDR3 in amino acids: CASSPEFGTVPSYNEQFF. CDR3 in DNA: TGTGCCAGTAGTCCTGAATTCGGGACTGTCCCTTCCTACAATGAGCAGTTCTTC.